A selection of T cell receptor beta chains follows, all from one sample in a study of CD4 and CD8 cells across lung adenocarcinoma regions. One entry per CDR3 protein, called by TCRdb with MiXCR from the PCR reads. The sample lists about 25,000 distinct CDR3 sequences, 52% occurring once. The sequencing input was CD4+ T cells from the center of a lung tumor. These receptors originate from a male donor with lung adenocarcinoma. The CD4 and CD8 labels of this study may be unreliable. The CDR3 runs from the conserved cysteine through the conserved F or W. D genes are given only for firm matches. Clone size is shown for a subset of rows, as once, few, many or a class of expanded clone.

cdr3_aa cdr3_nt d_call j_call clone_size v_call
CASSQGGGLMGEQFF TGTGCCAGCAGCCAGGGGGGCGGGTTGATGGGTGAGCAGTTCTTC NA TRBJ2-1 once TRBV3-1
CASSGTSGNEQYF TGTGCCAGCAGTGGGACTAGCGGAAACGAGCAGTACTTC TRBD2 TRBJ2-7 many TRBV6-1
CASNPGGVPYGYTF TGTGCCAGCAACCCAGGGGGGGTCCCCTATGGCTACACCTTC TRBD1 TRBJ1-2 many TRBV6-5
CASSQDLRGARYNEQFF TGCGCCAGCAGCCAAGATCTTCGGGGGGCGAGATACAATGAGCAGTTCTTC NA TRBJ2-1 many TRBV4-1
CASSVVSGNEQFF TGTGCCAGCAGCGTAGTTAGTGGGAATGAGCAGTTCTTC NA TRBJ2-1 NA TRBV9
CSARGSPGTGNFYEQYF TGCAGTGCTAGAGGTTCGCCTGGGACAGGGAACTTCTACGAGCAGTACTTC TRBD1 TRBJ2-7 few TRBV20-1
CASSYNRGHYEQFF TGCGCCAGCAGTTACAACAGGGGGCACTATGAGCAGTTCTTC TRBD1 TRBJ2-1 NA TRBV5-1
CASRLYSDSTGELFF TGTGCCAGCAGACTTTATAGCGACAGCACCGGGGAGCTGTTTTTT NA TRBJ2-2 medium-sized TRBV6-6
CASSYSSVCLAKNTQYF TGTGCCAGCAGTTACTCGTCCGTTTGCCTTGCCAAAAACACTCAGTACTTC NA TRBJ2-4 NA TRBV6-5
CASSDSKGGTDTQYF TGTGCCAGCAGTGACTCCAAAGGGGGCACAGATACGCAGTATTTT NA TRBJ2-3 NA TRBV6-4
CAGGAVAARTETQYF TGTGCCGGGGGGGCCGTGGCGGCTAGGACAGAGACGCAGTACTTT NA TRBJ2-3 NA TRBV10-3
CASSFLAAQMDTQYF TGTGCCAGCAGCTTCTTAGCTGCACAGATGGATACGCAGTATTTT NA TRBJ2-3 few TRBV11-1
CASSYGLGLARDTQYF TGTGCCAGCAGTTACGGTCTCGGACTAGCTCGAGATACGCAGTATTTT TRBD2 TRBJ2-3 NA TRBV6-5
CASKEGSSDTQYF TGTGCCAGCAAGGAAGGGAGCAGCGATACGCAGTACTTC NA TRBJ2-7 NA TRBV6-1
CASSSGTTQREQYF TGTGCCAGCAGCTCGGGGACTACTCAGAGAGAGCAGTACTTC TRBD2 TRBJ2-7 NA TRBV3-1
CASSDSGRASETQSF TGTGCCAGCAGCGATAGCGGGAGGGCCAGCGAGACCCAGTCTTTC TRBD2 TRBJ2-5 NA TRBV11-2
CASTLAGTSKETQYF TGTGCCAGCACACTAGCGGGAACTTCCAAAGAGACCCAGTATTTT TRBD2 TRBJ2-3 NA TRBV27
CASRRTGGAPETQYF TGTGCCAGCAGAAGGACTGGCGGGGCTCCAGAGACGCAGTACTTC NA TRBJ2-7 NA TRBV6-1
CASKRQGATFTTDTQYF TGTGCCAGCAAGAGACAGGGGGCTACCTTTACCACAGATACGCAGTATTTT TRBD1 TRBJ2-3 large TRBV6-5
CASGTHLNYGYTF TGTGCGTCCGGGACCCATTTAAACTATGGCTACACCTTC NA TRBJ1-2 medium-sized TRBV27
CASSESRGRGDTQYF TGCGCCAGCAGTGAGTCAAGGGGTCGGGGAGATACGCAGTATTTT NA TRBJ2-3 NA TRBV10-1
CASSLVAGGNDAQFF TGTGCCAGCAGTCTCGTGGCGGGGGGGAACGATGCGCAGTTCTTC TRBD2 TRBJ2-1 NA TRBV27
CASSLGGGPYEQYF TGTGCCAGCAGCTTAGGGGGGGGACCTTACGAGCAGTACTTC TRBD2 TRBJ2-7 many TRBV7-2
CASSGIGTGGQDTQYF TGTGCCAGCAGTGGGATCGGGACCGGTGGCCAAGATACCCAGTATTTT NA TRBJ2-3 NA TRBV6-1
CASSEVGLAKNIQYF TGTGCCAGCAGTGAAGTTGGTTTAGCCAAAAACATTCAGTACTTC NA TRBJ2-4 NA TRBV6-1
CPGTPGGSTGALFF TGCCCGGGCACCCCGGGTGGGAGCACCGGGGCGCTGTTTTTT NA TRBJ2-2 NA TRBV10-2
CASSLAGGPYNEQFF TGTGCCAGCAGCTTAGCGGGAGGGCCCTACAATGAGCAGTTCTTC TRBD2 TRBJ2-1 many TRBV7-6
CARGEWTNTQYF TGTGCCAGGGGTGAATGGACAAATACGCAGTACTTC NA TRBJ2-7 NA TRBV6-1
CAGVGGGVQETQYF TGTGCGGGGGTCGGGGGCGGGGTGCAAGAGACCCAGTACTTT NA TRBJ2-5 NA TRBV12-3/TRBV12-4
CASSLLSSANTGELFF TGTGCCAGCAGCTTACTCTCTAGCGCTAACACCGGGGAGCTGTTTTTT NA TRBJ2-2 few TRBV7-8
CASSVRDSTDAQFF TGTGCCAGCAGTGTCCGGGACAGCACCGATGCGCAGTTCTTT TRBD1 TRBJ2-1 NA TRBV6-1
CASSDGSGSQETQYF TGTGCCAGCAGTGACGGGAGCGGGAGCCAAGAGACGCAGTATTTC TRBD2 TRBJ2-5 NA TRBV6-4
CASTTTGSGADTQYF TGTGCCAGCACAACCACGGGGTCCGGGGCAGATACGCAGTATTTT NA TRBJ2-3 NA TRBV6-1
CASSFTRATGELFF TGCGCCAGCAGCTTCACCCGGGCCACCGGGGAGCTGTTTTTT NA TRBJ2-2 NA TRBV5-1
CGITATWGKDTQYF TGTGGCATCACCGCGACATGGGGCAAAGATACGCAGTACTTC NA TRBJ2-4 NA TRBV10-3
CAISEDSANYNELFF TGTGCCATCAGTGAGGACAGTGCGAACTACAATGAGCTGTTCTTT NA TRBJ2-1 NA TRBV10-3
CASRPLGGRAKETQYF TGTGCCAGCAGGCCACTTGGGGGGAGGGCCAAGGAGACGCAGTACTTT TRBD2 TRBJ2-3 NA TRBV27
CASSRRTRDTQYF TGTGCCAGCAGTCGGCGGACCCGAGATACCCAGTATTTC NA TRBJ2-3 NA TRBV6-1
CASGPRGKDIQYF TGTGCCTCCGGTCCGCGAGGCAAAGACATTCAGTATTTT NA TRBJ2-3 NA TRBV6-1
CASSEWGHGSNNEQYF TGTGCCAGCAGTGAATGGGGGCATGGCTCCAACAATGAGCAGTACTTC NA TRBJ2-7 NA TRBV6-1
CASSHVQGGGELFF TGTGCCAGCAGCCACGTACAAGGAGGCGGGGAGCTGTTTTTT NA TRBJ2-2 many TRBV27
CARSHSGQMFTDTQYF TGTGCCAGAAGTCATAGTGGACAGATGTTCACAGATACGCAGTATTTT NA TRBJ2-3 few TRBV5-3
CASSRQGASYEQYF TGTGCCAGCAGCCGACAGGGGGCCTCCTACGAGCAGTACTTC TRBD1 TRBJ2-7 many TRBV6-1
CASRDRGGSSKDTQYF TGTGCCAGCAGGGACCGAGGCGGCTCTAGCAAAGATACGCAGTATTTT NA TRBJ2-3 NA TRBV6-1
CASSDYSTYEQFF TGTGCCAGCAGTGATTATTCTACGTATGAGCAGTTCTTC NA TRBJ2-1 medium-sized TRBV6-1
CASRLQSVSTGKQYF TGTGCCAGCAGACTCCAGTCCGTGAGCACAGGGAAGCAGTATTTT NA TRBJ2-3 few TRBV6-5
CASSEWPASYDAQFF TGTGCCAGCAGTGAATGGCCAGCGAGCTACGATGCGCAGTTCTTT NA TRBJ2-1 NA TRBV6-1
CASSGSGLAVPDTQYF TGTGCCAGCAGCGGAAGTGGGCTAGCTGTCCCAGATACGCAGTATTTT NA TRBJ2-3 NA TRBV7-2
CASSQPFLSGRANNEQFF TGCGCCAGCAGCCAACCCTTCCTGTCCGGGAGGGCCAACAATGAGCAGTTCTTC TRBD2 TRBJ2-1 few TRBV4-1
CASSRSGRVHNEQFF TGTGCCAGCAGCCGGAGCGGGAGGGTTCACAATGAGCAGTTCTTC TRBD2 TRBJ2-1 NA TRBV7-2
CASSLFYSGGTYEQYF TGTGCCAGCAGTCTTTTCTATAGCGGGGGTACCTACGAGCAGTACTTC TRBD2 TRBJ2-7 once TRBV27
CASSKTGKETQYF TGTGCCAGCAGTAAAACAGGCAAAGAGACCCAGTATTTT NA TRBJ2-3 NA TRBV25-1
CASSVATGSPGTLFF TGTGCCAGCAGTGTAGCGACTGGGAGCCCCGGGACGCTGTTTTTT NA TRBJ2-2 NA TRBV6-1
CASSLVPAGSVGKQFF TGTGCCAGCAGCTTAGTCCCAGCTGGGTCGGTCGGTAAGCAGTTCTTC NA TRBJ2-1 medium-sized TRBV7-2
CASSEETGSPNEQFF TGTGCCAGCAGTGAAGAGACAGGCAGCCCCAATGAGCAGTTCTTC NA TRBJ2-1 few TRBV6-4
CATSPGGSSGARDEQFF TGTGCCACCAGCCCCGGGGGGTCCAGCGGGGCTAGGGATGAGCAGTTCTTC TRBD2 TRBJ2-1 many TRBV15
CASSLLAGDPTDTQYF TGTGCCAGCAGCTTACTAGCGGGAGATCCAACAGATACGCAGTATTTT TRBD2 TRBJ2-3 medium-sized TRBV6-5